The 29 T cell receptor beta chains below all came from one sample that was sequenced in a study of blood T cell repertoires in COVID-19. Only in-frame clones appear in the TCRdb table, and some are missing; sequencing was by immunoSEQ multiplex PCR. This table has 200,000 to 250,000 clones, about 86% appearing once. Sequenced input: PBMCs or T cells enriched from blood (not recorded which). These receptors originate from a woman aged 40 to 49 with acute COVID-19.

J is TRBJ1-1 and V is TRBV19, with a weak D call TRBD1 (6 bases). The germline V gene encodes CDR1 LNHDA and CDR2 SQIVND (reference sequence). This CDR3 region has 15 residues. V dropped 5 bases and J dropped 7 bases, with 20 bases sitting between them. The chain's CDR3 is CASSSRTQGIVEAFF. The CDR3 nucleotides read TGTGCCAGTAGTTCCAGAACGCAGGGGATTGTTGAAGCTTTCTTT. Full variable domain (missing parts from reference TRBV19 and TRBJ1-1): DGGITQSPKYLFRKEGQNVTLSCEQNLNHDAMYWYRQDPGQGLRLIYYSQIVNDFQKGDIAEGYSVSREKKESFPLTVTSAQKNPTAFYLCASSSRTQGIVEAFFGQGTRLTVV.

The genes are TRBV10-2 and TRBJ2-7; tentatively, D is TRBD2 (6 bases). This CDR3 contains 13 residues. Per germline, CDR1 WSHSY and CDR2 SAAADI. The germline V and J ends were trimmed by 2 bases and 4 bases, with 9 bases remaining between them. The CDR3 DNA reads TGCGCCAGCAGTGAGCCCGGGAGATACGAGCAGTACTTC. As protein: CASSEPGRYEQYF.

This clone was observed once. J is TRBJ2-2 and V is TRBV5-1; 7 positions match TRBD2. V was pared by 2 bases and J by 5 bases, with 9 bases of the junction left unmatched. CDR1 is SGHRS, CDR2 YFSETQ, per germline. The CDR3 is 16 amino acids. CDR3 loop: CASSFPRSGDTGELFF. The CDR3 coding sequence is TGCGCCAGCAGCTTCCCCAGGAGCGGGGATACCGGGGAGCTGTTTTTT.

The chain uses TRBV19 and TRBJ2-1, with TRBD2 matching over 8 bases. With V trimmed by 7 bases and J by 6 bases, 8 bases remained unmatched. The CDR3 has 14 amino acids. Germline CDR1 LNHDA, CDR2 SQIVND (reference sequence). In DNA form, the CDR3 reads TGTGCCAGTACCCAGGGACTAGGGGGCAATGAGCAGTTCTTC. It codes for CASTQGLGGNEQFF.

As for this clone: Additional DNA sequences in this sample encode the identical CDR3. The rearrangement links TRBV14 to TRBJ1-2; D ambiguous. Per germline, CDR1 SGHDN and CDR2 FVKESK. This CDR3 comprises 12 residues. The V end lost 3 bases, the J end lost 5 bases, and 7 bases lay between the germline ends. CDR3 nucleotides: TGTGCCAGCAGCCAGGCCGCATATGGCTACACCTTC. Protein sequence: CASSQAAYGYTF.

The count of this clone is one. This chain connects TRBV5-4 to TRBJ2-1; unclear D gene. V was pared by 3 bases and J by 4 bases, with 2 bases between. The CDR3 runs to 11 residues. CDR1 and CDR2 (germline): SGHNT, YYREEE (reference sequence). CDR3 region: CASSSYNEQFF. CDR3 nucleotide sequence: TGTGCCAGCAGCTCTTACAATGAGCAGTTCTTC. Using reference TRBV5-4 and TRBJ2-1 for the parts outside the CDR3, the full variable domain is ETGVTQSPTHLIKTRGQQVTLRCSSQSGHNTVSWYQQALGQGPQFIFQYYREEENGRGNFPPRFSGLQFPNYSSELNVNALELDDSALYLCASSSYNEQFFGPGTRLTVL.

This clone was detected only once. The CDR3 nucleotides read TGTGCCAGCAGTGGAAACAGTGGCAATCAGCCCCAGCATTTT. Its translation: CASSGNSGNQPQHF. The V call is TRBV27, the J call TRBJ1-5; D is unclear. The CDR3 loop spans 14 amino acids. V was shortened by 5 bases and J by 2 bases, with 10 bases between the two germline ends. Looked up from germline, CDR1 is MNHEY and CDR2 is SMNVEV (reference sequence).

This clone was picked up one time. The chain is built from TRBV6-5 and TRBJ2-1; D is undetermined. Trimming pared 0 bases from V and 8 bases from J, leaving 8 bases between. Germline V gene lookup returns CDR1 MNHEY and CDR2 SVGAGI. The length of the CDR3 is 13 residues. The CDR3 DNA reads as TGTGCCAGCAGTTACTCGTCAACAGATGAGCAGTTCTTC. This sequence encodes CASSYSSTDEQFF.

In its sample, this clone was seen a few times. The CDR3 reads CASSLVGSPYEQYF. The CDR3 DNA sequence: TGTGCCAGCAGCTTAGTCGGGAGCCCCTACGAGCAGTACTTC. V and J are TRBV7-9 and TRBJ2-7; the D gene is possibly TRBD2 (6 bases). CDR1 SEHNR and CDR2 FQNEAQ come from the germline V gene (reference sequence). This CDR3 spans 14 amino acids. Trimming took off 1 base at V and 2 bases at J, with 9 bases between the two ends.

The chain is built from TRBV6-4 and TRBJ2-7, with D possibly TRBD2 on 7 matching bases. Trimming pared 2 bases from V and 7 bases from J, leaving 12 bases between. The germline gives CDR1 MRHNA, CDR2 SNTAGT. The CDR3 has 13 amino acids. As DNA, the CDR3 is TGTGCCAGCAGTGACCCGGGGAGGGGGGAGCAGTACTTC. Its protein is CASSDPGRGEQYF.

The chain joins TRBV20-1 to TRBJ2-2; 10 bases agree with TRBD2. Germline V gene data show CDR1 as DFQATT and CDR2 as SNEGSKA (reference sequence). V shed 3 bases, J shed 6 bases, and the junction held 13 bases outside the gene matches. The CDR3 is made up of 17 amino acids. The CDR3 DNA follows: TGCAGTGCTAGTTCGTTGGAGCTAGCGGGAGTCGCCGGGGAGCTGTTTTTT. Translated, it gives CSASSLELAGVAGELFF.

The CDR3 sequence is CAWAEGTGELFF. CDR3 nucleotides: TGTGCCTGGGCGGAGGGCACCGGGGAGCTGTTTTTT. The rearrangement uses TRBV30 and TRBJ2-2, with D tentatively TRBD2 (6 bases). Germline CDR1 GTSNPN, CDR2 SVGIG (reference sequence). The germline V and J ends were trimmed by 5 bases and 4 bases, with 8 bases remaining between them. The CDR3 runs 12 residues. The full variable domain, rest sourced from reference TRBV30 and TRBJ2-2, is SQTIHQWPATLVQPVGSPLSLECTVEGTSNPNLYWYRQAAGRGLQLLFYSVGIGQISSEVPQNLSASRPQDRQFILSSKKLLLSDSGFYLCAWAEGTGELFFGEGSRLTVL.

This clone was seen only a few times. V and J are TRBV3-1 (or the pseudogene TRBV3-2) and TRBJ1-6; no reliable D call. The germline V gene encodes CDR1 LGHDT and CDR2 YNNKEL (reference sequence). The ends were cut back, 4 bases at V and 0 bases at J, with 13 bases in the middle. This CDR3 spans 17 amino acids. CDR3 protein: CASSRPSSSSYNSPLHF. The DNA of the CDR3 is TGTGCCAGCAGCCGTCCCAGTTCTAGCTCCTATAATTCACCCCTCCACTTT.

This chain uses TRBV6-2 or TRBV6-3 with TRBJ2-7, with D possibly TRBD1 on 6 matching bases. The ends were cut back, 6 bases at V and 0 bases at J, with 18 bases in the middle. Germline V CDR1 and CDR2: MNHEY, SVGEGT. The CDR3 extends over 16 amino acids. CDR3 nucleotide sequence: TGTGCCAGCAGCCCTCCCCCGGGACATCTCTCCTACGAGCAGTACTTC. Translation: CASSPPPGHLSYEQYF.

This clone was seen once. The V gene is TRBV28, the J gene TRBJ2-5; tentative D call: TRBD2 (7 bases). The V gene's germline CDR1 is MDHEN and CDR2 SYDVKM. V was cut by 11 bases and J by 5 bases, with 21 bases left in between. CDR3 size: 14 residues. CDR3 sequence: CAEQGGARGETQYF. CDR3 nucleotide sequence: TGTGCCGAGCAAGGGGGGGCGCGAGGGGAGACCCAGTACTTC.

The chain couples TRBV27 to TRBJ1-6; possibly TRBD1 for D (6 bases). Germline CDR1 is MNHEY and CDR2 is SMNVEV (reference sequence). V was pared by 7 bases and J by 7 bases, with 14 bases between. CDR3 length equals 14 residues. CDR3 in DNA: TGTGCCAGCAAATCGACAGGATCAAATTCACCCCTCCACTTT. It yields the protein CASKSTGSNSPLHF.

The chain couples TRBV5-4 to TRBJ1-2, with D possibly being TRBD1 (6 bases). Trimming shortened V by 3 bases and J by 7 bases, and 19 bases separated the two germline ends. CDR1 SGHNT and CDR2 YYREEE come from the germline V gene (reference sequence). The CDR3 has 15 amino acids. The CDR3 region is CASSSQHRDRIGYTF. The CDR3 coding sequence is TGTGCCAGCAGCTCACAACACAGGGACCGGATTGGCTACACCTTC.

This chain uses TRBV28 with TRBJ1-5; possibly TRBD1 for D (5 bases). The CDR3 totals 17 residues. Trimming left V 4 bases short and J 5 bases short, with 21 bases between. CDR1 MDHEN and CDR2 SYDVKM come from the germline V gene. In DNA form, the CDR3 reads TGTGCCAGCAGTTCGCCTCATGGACAAAGGAGGGATCAGCCCCAGCATTTT. As protein: CASSSPHGQRRDQPQHF.

Only one count was recorded for this clone. This chain links TRBV7-9 with TRBJ2-1, with a tentative D call TRBD2 (6 bases). Looked up from germline, CDR1 is SEHNR and CDR2 is FQNEAQ (reference sequence). The V gene lost 4 bases and the J gene lost 4 bases, with 8 bases spanning the gap. This CDR3 spans 13 amino acids. The CDR3 region has the DNA TGTGCCAGCAGCTCCCGGGAGTACAATGAGCAGTTCTTC. Translated, it gives CASSSREYNEQFF.

This clone was seen more than once but under ten times. The genes are TRBV18 and TRBJ2-2; TRBD2 matches 10 bases. V dropped 3 bases and J dropped 8; count of bases not matched to a gene: 9. Germline loops: CDR1 KGHSH, CDR2 LQKENI. The CDR3 length is 16 residues. CDR3 loop: CASSPFSGGTAGELFF. In DNA, the CDR3 is TGTGCCAGCTCACCGTTTAGCGGGGGGACCGCAGGGGAGCTGTTTTTT.

V usage is TRBV5-1 and J usage is TRBJ2-1, with 14 nucleotides matching TRBD2. The CDR3 spans 20 residues. V was clipped by 0 bases and J by 0 bases; unmatched bases: 8. Germline V gene lookup returns CDR1 SGHRS and CDR2 YFSETQ. The CDR3 DNA reads TGCGCCAGCAGCTTGGTTCGACTAGCGGGAGGGCCCCGCTCCTACAATGAGCAGTTCTTC. Amino acids: CASSLVRLAGGPRSYNEQFF.

This clone was recorded only once. The CDR3 coding sequence is TGCAGCGTTCAGGGGGCAGGGAGGCAAGAGACCCAGTACTTC. Translation: CSVQGAGRQETQYF. The chain recombines TRBV29-1 with TRBJ2-5; 8 bases match TRBD1. The J segment lost 2 bases and the V segment lost 5 bases, leaving 7 bases of the junction unmatched. The CDR3 totals 14 residues. Germline lookup yields CDR1 SQVTM and CDR2 ANQGSEA.

The CDR3 sequence: CASSLDRFRYGYTF. In DNA form, the CDR3 reads TGTGCCAGCAGCTTAGACAGGTTTAGGTATGGCTACACCTTC. The chain recombines TRBV11-2 with TRBJ1-2; no firm D call. V was trimmed by 0 bases and J by 5 bases, leaving 10 bases between them. CDR1 is SGHAT, CDR2 FQNNGV, per germline. The CDR3 is made up of 14 amino acids. Using reference TRBV11-2 and TRBJ1-2 for the parts outside the CDR3, the full variable domain is EAGVAQSPRYKIIEKRQSVAFWCNPISGHATLYWYQQILGQGPKLLIQFQNNGVVDDSQLPKDRFSAERLKGVDSTLKIQPAKLEDSAVYLCASSLDRFRYGYTFGSGTRLTVV.

This sequence joins TRBV7-5 and TRBJ1-3; the table gives TRBD1 as D, unverified against the DNA. TRBV7-5 is recorded as a pseudogene. The CDR3 spans 17 residues. The DNA of the CDR3 is TGTGTCGGCAGGGTCTGGCCCCGAAGGGCTCCAGGAAACACCATATATTTT. Its protein is CVGRVWPRRAPGNTIYF.

This clone came up once. V and J are TRBV11-2 and TRBJ1-1; D not resolved. This CDR3 region has 14 residues. CDR1 and CDR2 from the germline V gene are SGHAT and FQNNGV. The ends were cut back, 6 bases at V and 1 base at J, with 12 bases in the middle. CDR3 sequence: CASSYFEGNTEAFF. CDR3 nucleotide sequence: TGTGCCAGCAGTTACTTCGAGGGGAACACTGAAGCTTTCTTT.

V gene TRBV18 combines with J gene TRBJ2-7; 7 bases agree with TRBD2. Germline-derived CDR1 and CDR2 are KGHSH and LQKENI. CDR3 length: 16 amino acids. V shed 0 bases and J 1 base; nucleotides not matched to a gene: 6. The CDR3: CASSPPGGSGSYEQYF. In DNA form, the CDR3 reads TGTGCCAGCTCACCACCGGGGGGTAGCGGGTCCTACGAGCAGTACTTC.

The V and J genes are TRBV6-5 and TRBJ2-5, with D perhaps matching TRBD2 (6 bases). Germline CDR1 and CDR2: MNHEY and SVGAGI. CDR3 length: 11 residues. The V end was cut by 6 bases, the J end by 9 bases, with 11 bases between. The CDR3 loop reads CASRLTGAQYF. DNA of the CDR3: TGTGCCAGCAGGTTGACGGGGGCCCAGTACTTC.

This clone occurred a few times. The chain is built from TRBV7-9 and TRBJ2-7, with 7 positions matching TRBD2. The CDR3 is 12 amino acids. Per germline, CDR1 SEHNR and CDR2 FQNEAQ (reference sequence). V lost 5 bases and J lost 3; bases outside the gene matches: 1. The CDR3 DNA sequence: TGTGCCAGCAGCGGGGAGGGCTACGAGCAGTACTTC. Protein: CASSGEGYEQYF.

V usage is TRBV19 and J usage is TRBJ2-2; TRBD2 aligns across 14 bases. The CDR3 length is 17 residues. The germline gives CDR1 LNHDA, CDR2 SQIVND (reference sequence). J lost 4 bases, V lost 5 bases, and 6 bases had no gene match. DNA of the CDR3: TGTGCCAGTAGTCGGGGACTAGCGGGGGCCTTCACCGGGGAGCTGTTTTTT. This translates into CASSRGLAGAFTGELFF.